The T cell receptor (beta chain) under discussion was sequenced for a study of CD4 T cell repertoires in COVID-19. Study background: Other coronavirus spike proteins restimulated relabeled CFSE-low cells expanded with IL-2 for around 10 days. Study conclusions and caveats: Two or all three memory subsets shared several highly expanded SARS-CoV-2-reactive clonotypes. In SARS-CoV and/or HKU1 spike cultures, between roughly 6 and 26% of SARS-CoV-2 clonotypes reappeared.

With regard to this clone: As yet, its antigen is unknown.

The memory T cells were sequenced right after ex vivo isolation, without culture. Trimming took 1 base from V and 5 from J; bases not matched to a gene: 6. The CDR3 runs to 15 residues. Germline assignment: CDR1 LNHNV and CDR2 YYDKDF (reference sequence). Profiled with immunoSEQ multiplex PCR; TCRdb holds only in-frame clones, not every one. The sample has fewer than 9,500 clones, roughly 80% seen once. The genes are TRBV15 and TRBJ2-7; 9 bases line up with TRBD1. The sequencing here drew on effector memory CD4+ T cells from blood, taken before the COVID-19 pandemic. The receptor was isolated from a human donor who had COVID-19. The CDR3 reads CATSRGEQGAHEQYF. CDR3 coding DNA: TGTGCCACCAGCAGAGGTGAACAGGGGGCCCACGAGCAGTACTTC.